This paragraph covers one T cell receptor (beta chain) sequence. Its antigen is currently unknown. This specimen belongs to a study of CD8 T cells in ankylosing spondylitis. Study-wide findings and caveats: Reports say disease-linked clones showed up significantly more in matched ankylosing spondylitis synovial fluid. A TCR beta motif made of roughly eight highly homologous variants seemed typical of ankylosing spondylitis blood.

Libraries of TCR beta came from quantitative 5'-RACE with molecular barcodes. TCRdb re-analysed the 5' RACE reads in MiXCR, keeping a single row per CDR3 protein. Altogether around 120,000 distinct CDR3 sequences are present, 7% to 10% being singletons, with the ten largest covering roughly 3.3%. Deletions cut 1 base from V and 6 bases from J, with 15 bases between. Germline CDR1 is SGHTA and CDR2 is FQGNSA. This CDR3 has 15 residues. The specimen sequenced was blood, either unsorted or a sorted T cell fraction (not recorded which). The TCR comes from a male donor with ankylosing spondylitis or in good health (not recorded which). This rearrangement joins TRBV7-2 to TRBJ1-1, with a weak D call TRBD1 (5 bases). The DNA for the CDR3 is TGTGCCAGCAGCTTAGAACTAGGGGAGGTCGCTGAAGCTTTCTTT. This sequence encodes CASSLELGEVAEAFF. Full variable domain (remainder filled in from reference TRBV7-2 and TRBJ1-1): GAGVSQSPSNKVTEKGKDVELRCDPISGHTALYWYRQSLGQGLEFLIYFQGNSAPDKSGLPSDRFSAERTGGSVSTLTIQRTQQEDSAVYLCASSLELGEVAEAFFGQGTRLTVV.